This T cell receptor beta chain was sequenced for a study of shared clonotypes between healthy human individuals. For the study at large: Sampling drew on donors who were two women and three men aged 18 to 49. Each donor's CD4 naive and CD4 memory cells filled three plates apiece, CD8 naive two, and CD8 memory one. Findings and caveats of the study: Naive CD4 clonotypes were shared across a handful of donors at 4% to 5%.

The study enrolled healthy HIV-negative adults without recent acute infections or vaccinations as donors. Turning to this clone: Antigen specificity is unknown.

This CDR3 spans 20 amino acids. With V trimmed by 7 bases and J by 6 bases, 28 bases remained unmatched. Germline CDR1 is GTSNPN and CDR2 is SVGIG (reference sequence). Sequenced by immunoSEQ multiplex PCR; TCRdb stores in-frame clones only, minus some. Of a few million clones listed, approximately 95% were seen once; the top ten hold 0.1% to 0.15%. Sequencing was performed on naive CD4+ T cells sorted from blood. The subset denotes: CD45RA+ positively selected. The chain recombines TRBV30 with TRBJ2-5; 11 positions agree with TRBD2. The receptor comes from a man between 18 and 29 years old in good health. The CDR3 sequence is CASNPLNLGKSSGGSKTQYF. CDR3 coding DNA: TGTGCCTCAAACCCCCTAAATCTCGGAAAGTCTAGCGGGGGGTCGAAGACCCAGTACTTC.